The 7 T cell receptor beta chains listed next were all sequenced from one sample in a study of T-cell memory formation after mild COVID-19. TCRdb reanalysed the 5' RACE reads using MiXCR and keeps one entry per CDR3 protein. The sample lists 400,000 to 500,000 distinct CDR3 sequences, around 20% occurring once. The sequencing sample was made of PBMCs or a T cell subset sorted from them (not recorded which). The receptor source for this set is an adult woman who had mild COVID-19 (a few samples of this study predate the infection). Cell type and time point are not known.

V and J are TRBV4-1 and TRBJ1-1; 8 bases map to TRBD1. The germline V gene encodes CDR1 MGHRA and CDR2 YSYEKL. V shed 1 base, J shed 5 bases, and the junction held 3 bases outside the gene matches. The CDR3 is made up of 14 amino acids. For the CDR3, the DNA is TGCGCCAGCAGCCAAGGGACAGGGACAACTGAAGCTTTCTTT. This encodes CASSQGTGTTEAFF.

This clonotype was counted only a few times. This chain joins TRBV4-1 and TRBJ2-5; TRBD2 matches 10 bases. CDR1 MGHRA and CDR2 YSYEKL come from the germline V gene. The CDR3 has 13 amino acids. V was pared by 5 bases and J by 3 bases, with 0 bases of the junction left unmatched. The CDR3 is CASSGTSEETQYF. The CDR3, as DNA: TGCGCCAGCAGCGGGACTAGCGAAGAGACCCAGTACTTC.

The genes are TRBV24-1 and TRBJ2-1; a weak D match, TRBD1 (5 bases). The CDR3 length is 14 residues. Deletions cut 5 bases from V and 4 bases from J, with 11 bases between. Per the germline V gene, CDR1 is KGHDR and CDR2 is SFDVKD. In DNA, the CDR3 is TGTGCCACCAGTGCTAGGGGTTTGTACAATGAGCAGTTCTTC. This sequence encodes CATSARGLYNEQFF.

About this clonotype: A read error may explain this, as a much larger clone is one base away. This CDR3 reads CASRGRAAVGQFF. CDR3 nucleotide sequence: TGTGCCAGCAGGGGACGAGCCGCCGTAGGGCAGTTCTTC. The genes are TRBV2 and TRBJ2-1, with D perhaps assigned TRBD1 or TRBD2 (5 bases each). Per germline, CDR1 SNHLY and CDR2 FYNNEI. V lost 6 bases and J lost 12, with 18 bases in between. CDR3 length equals 13 residues.

The chain joins TRBV4-1 to TRBJ2-3; 12 positions agree with TRBD2. The CDR3 is 17 amino acids. Germline lookup yields CDR1 MGHRA and CDR2 YSYEKL. V lost 0 bases and J lost 1; bases outside the gene matches: 2. The CDR3 DNA is TGCGCCAGCAGCCAAGAGGGACTAGCGGGCCGCACAGATACGCAGTATTTT. Protein sequence: CASSQEGLAGRTDTQYF.

The rearrangement joins TRBV18 to TRBJ1-2; the match to TRBD1 covers 9 bases. V shed 0 bases and J 3 bases; nucleotides not matched to a gene: 5. Looked up from germline, CDR1 is KGHSH and CDR2 is LQKENI. The CDR3 is 16 residues long. The CDR3 nucleotides are TGTGCCAGCTCACCACCCTCGACAGGGGGACACTATGGCTACACCTTC. Encoded protein: CASSPPSTGGHYGYTF.

This clonotype is a singleton in its sample. The genes are TRBV20-1 and TRBJ2-7; a possible D gene is TRBD2 (5 bases). V gave up 6 bases and J gave up 3 bases, with 12 bases separating them. The CDR3 extends over 12 amino acids. Germline V gene data show CDR1 as DFQATT and CDR2 as SNEGSKA (reference sequence). CDR3 DNA: TGCAGTGCCTCGGGATCTCACTACGAGCAGTACTTC. Translation: CSASGSHYEQYF.